This TCR beta chain was obtained from a study of CD8 T cells in Susac syndrome. Germline loops: CDR1 MNHEY, CDR2 SVGEGT. This CDR3 has 16 residues. With 5 bases clipped from V and 10 bases from J, the junction kept 19 bases outside the gene matches. The multiple sclerosis control group consisted of treatment-naive patients whose relapsing-remitting disease, which was either stable or active, fulfilled revised McDonald criteria. A quantity of about 0.45 to 1 ug RNA underwent reverse transcription using random hexamers. Amplification of TCR beta CDR3 across 54 Vbeta and 13 Jbeta was performed with immunoSEQ multiplex PCR. TCRdb reanalysed the immunoSEQ multiplex PCR reads using MiXCR and keeps one entry per CDR3 protein. This table holds 300,000 or so distinct CDR3 sequences, under 95% found once.

The receptor was derived from a human donor with multiple sclerosis. V is TRBV6-2 or TRBV6-3 and J is TRBJ1-1, with 7 nucleotides matching TRBD1. Sequencing was carried out using CD4+ T cells from PBMCs. The CDR3 coding sequence is TGTGCCAGCAGTCCCTTTCTGGGGACAGATCCTCCTCCAGCTTTCTTT. This codes for CASSPFLGTDPPPAFF.